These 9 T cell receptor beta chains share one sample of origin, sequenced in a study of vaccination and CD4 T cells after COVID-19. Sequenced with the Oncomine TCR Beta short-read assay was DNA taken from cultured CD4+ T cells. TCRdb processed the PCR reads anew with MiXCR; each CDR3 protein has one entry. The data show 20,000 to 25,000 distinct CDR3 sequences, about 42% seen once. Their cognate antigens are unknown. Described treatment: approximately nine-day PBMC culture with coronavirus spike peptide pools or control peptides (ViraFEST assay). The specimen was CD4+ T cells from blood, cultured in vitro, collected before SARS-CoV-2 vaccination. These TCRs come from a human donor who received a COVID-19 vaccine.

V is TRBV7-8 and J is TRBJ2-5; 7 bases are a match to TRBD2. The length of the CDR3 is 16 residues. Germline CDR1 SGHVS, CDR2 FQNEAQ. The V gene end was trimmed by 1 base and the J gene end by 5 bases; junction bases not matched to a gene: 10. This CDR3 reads CASSLGITQGGETQYF. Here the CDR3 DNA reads TGTGCCAGCAGCTTAGGAATTACTCAGGGAGGGGAGACCCAGTACTTC.

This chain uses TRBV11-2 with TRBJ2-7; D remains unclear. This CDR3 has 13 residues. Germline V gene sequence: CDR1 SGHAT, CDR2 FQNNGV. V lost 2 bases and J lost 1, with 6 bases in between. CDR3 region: CASSLTRSYEQYF. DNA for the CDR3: TGTGCCAGCAGCTTAACACGGTCCTACGAGCAGTACTTC. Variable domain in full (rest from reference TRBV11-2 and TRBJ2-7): EAGVAQSPRYKIIEKRQSVAFWCNPISGHATLYWYQQILGQGPKLLIQFQNNGVVDDSQLPKDRFSAERLKGVDSTLKIQPAKLEDSAVYLCASSLTRSYEQYFGPGTRLTVT.

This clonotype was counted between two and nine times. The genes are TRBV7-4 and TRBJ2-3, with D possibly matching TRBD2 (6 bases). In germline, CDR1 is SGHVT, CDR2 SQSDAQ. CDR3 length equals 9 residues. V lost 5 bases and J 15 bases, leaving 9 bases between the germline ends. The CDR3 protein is CASSRDSYF. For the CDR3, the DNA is TGTGCCAGCAGCCGGGACTCATATTTT.

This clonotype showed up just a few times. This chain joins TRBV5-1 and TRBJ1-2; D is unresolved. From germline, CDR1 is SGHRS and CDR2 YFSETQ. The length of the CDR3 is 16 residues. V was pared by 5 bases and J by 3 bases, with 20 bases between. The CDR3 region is CASSPSPYSSDYGYTF. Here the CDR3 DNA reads TGCGCCAGCAGTCCCTCTCCGTACAGTTCCGACTATGGCTACACCTTC.

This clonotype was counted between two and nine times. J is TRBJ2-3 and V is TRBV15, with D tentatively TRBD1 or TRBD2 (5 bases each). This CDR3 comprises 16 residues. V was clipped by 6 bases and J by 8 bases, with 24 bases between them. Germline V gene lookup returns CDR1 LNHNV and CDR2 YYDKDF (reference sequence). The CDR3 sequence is CATRAEGSRAGGTQYF. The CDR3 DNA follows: TGTGCCACCAGAGCCGAGGGCAGTCGGGCTGGGGGTACGCAGTATTTT.

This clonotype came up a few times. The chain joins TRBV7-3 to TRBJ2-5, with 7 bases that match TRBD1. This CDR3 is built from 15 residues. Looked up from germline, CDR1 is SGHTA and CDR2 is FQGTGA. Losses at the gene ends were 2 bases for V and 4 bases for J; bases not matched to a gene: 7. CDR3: CASSLFLGGVETQYF. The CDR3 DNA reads TGTGCCAGCAGCTTATTCTTAGGGGGCGTAGAGACCCAGTACTTC.

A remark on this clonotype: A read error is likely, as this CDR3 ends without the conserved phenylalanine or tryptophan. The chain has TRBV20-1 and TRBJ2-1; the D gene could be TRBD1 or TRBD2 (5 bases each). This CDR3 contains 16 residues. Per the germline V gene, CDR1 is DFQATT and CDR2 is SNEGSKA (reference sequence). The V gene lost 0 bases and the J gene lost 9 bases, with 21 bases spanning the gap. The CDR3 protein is CSARDGSVAGAAEQFL. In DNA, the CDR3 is TGCAGTGCTAGAGATGGTTCCGTGGCCGGGGCCGCTGAGCAGTTCCTC.

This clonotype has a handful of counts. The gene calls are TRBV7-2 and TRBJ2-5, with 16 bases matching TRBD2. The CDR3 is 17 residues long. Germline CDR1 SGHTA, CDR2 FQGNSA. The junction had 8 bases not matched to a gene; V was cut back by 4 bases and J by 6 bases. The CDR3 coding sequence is TGTGCCAGCAGCTCCCGGGGACTAGCGGGGGGGCGCAAGACCCAGTACTTC. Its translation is CASSSRGLAGGRKTQYF.

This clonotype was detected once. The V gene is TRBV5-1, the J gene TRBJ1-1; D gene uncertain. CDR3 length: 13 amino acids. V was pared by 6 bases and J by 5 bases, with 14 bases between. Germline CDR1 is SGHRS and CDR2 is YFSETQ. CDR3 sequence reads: CASKVESHTEAFF. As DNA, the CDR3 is TGCGCCAGCAAGGTCGAGAGCCATACTGAAGCTTTCTTT.